The clone carrying this T cell receptor (beta chain) was recorded a few times. Its antigen is unknown. These data come from a study of human T cells and chemical hapten exposure. General observations from the study: With regard to DPC sensitization, TCRs above 1 in 1000 frequency did not change.

Time point denoted: patch test 3, about 24 weeks after DPC sensitization. Treatment of the sample: therapeutic diphenylcyclopropenone sensitization with weekly scalp DPC. The CDR3 is made up of 15 amino acids. V shed 6 bases and J shed 0 bases, with 16 bases lying between them. Germline CDR1 is DFQATT and CDR2 is SNEGSKA (reference sequence). TCRdb passed the RACE reads through MiXCR, listing each CDR3 protein once. The sample has about 190,000 distinct CDR3 sequences; 20% to 25% are singletons. The sequencing here drew on whole blood, taken in connection with sensitization to the hapten diphenylcyclopropenone (DPC). This receptor was identified in a woman in her forties with alopecia areata. Some clones in this sample may be carry-over from other donors' samples. The chain links TRBV20-1 to TRBJ2-3; weak D call: TRBD1 (5 bases). This CDR3 is CSALSTATSTDTQYF. CDR3 sequence (DNA): TGCAGTGCGCTGTCGACAGCTACTAGCACAGATACGCAGTATTTT.